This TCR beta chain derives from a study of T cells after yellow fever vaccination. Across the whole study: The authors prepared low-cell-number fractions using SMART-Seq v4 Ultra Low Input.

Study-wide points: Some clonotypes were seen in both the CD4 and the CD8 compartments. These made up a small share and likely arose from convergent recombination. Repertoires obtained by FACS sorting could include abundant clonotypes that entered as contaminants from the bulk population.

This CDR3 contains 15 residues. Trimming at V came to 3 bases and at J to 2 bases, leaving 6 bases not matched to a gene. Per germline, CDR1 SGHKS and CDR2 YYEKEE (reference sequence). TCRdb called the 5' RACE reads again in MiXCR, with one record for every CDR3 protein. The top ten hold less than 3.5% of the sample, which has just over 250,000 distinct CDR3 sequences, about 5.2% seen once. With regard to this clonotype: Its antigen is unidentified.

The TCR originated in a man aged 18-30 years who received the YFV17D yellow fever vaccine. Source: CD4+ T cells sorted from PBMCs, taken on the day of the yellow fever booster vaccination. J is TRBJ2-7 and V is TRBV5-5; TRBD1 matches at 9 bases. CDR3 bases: TGTGCCAGCAGCTGGGTCGGACAGGGGACCTACGAGCAGTACTTC. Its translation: CASSWVGQGTYEQYF.